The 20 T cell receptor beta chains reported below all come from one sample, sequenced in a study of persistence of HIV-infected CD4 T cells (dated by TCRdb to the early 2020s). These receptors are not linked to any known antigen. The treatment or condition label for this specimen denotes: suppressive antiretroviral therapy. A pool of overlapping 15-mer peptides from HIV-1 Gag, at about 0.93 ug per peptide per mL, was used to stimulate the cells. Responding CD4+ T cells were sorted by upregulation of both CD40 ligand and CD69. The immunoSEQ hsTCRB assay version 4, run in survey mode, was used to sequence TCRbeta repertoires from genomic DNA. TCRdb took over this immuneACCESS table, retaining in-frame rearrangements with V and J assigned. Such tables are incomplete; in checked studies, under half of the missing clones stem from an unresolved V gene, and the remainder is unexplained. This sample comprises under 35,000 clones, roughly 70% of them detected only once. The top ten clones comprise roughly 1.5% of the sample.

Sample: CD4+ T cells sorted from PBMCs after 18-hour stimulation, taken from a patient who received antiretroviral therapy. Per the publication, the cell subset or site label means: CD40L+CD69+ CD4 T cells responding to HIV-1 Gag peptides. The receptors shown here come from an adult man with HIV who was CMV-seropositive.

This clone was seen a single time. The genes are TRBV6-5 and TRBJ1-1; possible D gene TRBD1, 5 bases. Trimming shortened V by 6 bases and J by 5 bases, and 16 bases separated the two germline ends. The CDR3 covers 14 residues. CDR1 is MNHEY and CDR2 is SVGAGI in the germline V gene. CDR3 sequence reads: CASSRAGGSTEAFF. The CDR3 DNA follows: TGTGCCAGCAGCCGTGCTGGGGGGTCAACTGAAGCTTTCTTT.

The CDR3 loop is CAISGGDRGLNEQFF. The CDR3 DNA reads TGTGCCATCAGTGGGGGGGACAGGGGGTTGAATGAGCAGTTCTTC. The J gene is TRBJ2-1, the V gene TRBV10-3, with 11 bases fitting TRBD1. V trimming: 4 bases; J trimming: 7 bases; junction bases outside the gene matches: 6. The CDR3 contains 15 residues. The germline V gene encodes CDR1 ENHRY and CDR2 SYGVKD.

The CDR3 is CASSSSVKKLFF. CDR3 nucleotides: TGTGCCAGCAGTTCGTCAGTTAAAAAACTGTTTTTT. The chain is built from TRBV12-3 or TRBV12-4 and TRBJ1-4; D unclear. CDR3 size: 12 residues. The V gene lost 4 bases and the J gene lost 9 bases, with 9 bases spanning the gap.

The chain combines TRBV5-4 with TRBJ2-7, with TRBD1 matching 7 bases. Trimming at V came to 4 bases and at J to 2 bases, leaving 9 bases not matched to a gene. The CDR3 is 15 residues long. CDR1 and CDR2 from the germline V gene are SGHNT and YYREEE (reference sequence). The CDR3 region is CASSPRTGATYEQYF. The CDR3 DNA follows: TGTGCCAGCAGCCCTAGGACAGGTGCCACCTACGAGCAGTACTTC.

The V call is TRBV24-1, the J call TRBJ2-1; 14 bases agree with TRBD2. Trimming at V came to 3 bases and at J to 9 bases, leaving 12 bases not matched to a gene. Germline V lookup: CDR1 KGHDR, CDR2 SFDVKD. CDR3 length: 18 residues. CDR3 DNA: TGTGCCACCAGTGATCAGACTAGCGGGGGGGTTGGATTGGTTGAGCAGTTCTTC. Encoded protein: CATSDQTSGGVGLVEQFF.

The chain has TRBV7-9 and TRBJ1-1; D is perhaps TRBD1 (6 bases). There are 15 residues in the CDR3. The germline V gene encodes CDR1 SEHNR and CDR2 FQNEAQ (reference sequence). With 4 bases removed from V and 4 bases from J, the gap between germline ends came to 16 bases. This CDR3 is CASSSARGYGTEAFF. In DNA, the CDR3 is TGTGCCAGCAGCTCGGCCAGGGGATATGGCACTGAAGCTTTCTTT.

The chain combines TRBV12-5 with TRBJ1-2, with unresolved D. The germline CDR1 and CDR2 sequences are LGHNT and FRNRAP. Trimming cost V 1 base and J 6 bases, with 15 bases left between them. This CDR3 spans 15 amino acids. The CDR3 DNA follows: TGTGCTAGTGGTTTGGGCGGGTCGCCCGAGGATGGCTACACCTTC. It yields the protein CASGLGGSPEDGYTF.

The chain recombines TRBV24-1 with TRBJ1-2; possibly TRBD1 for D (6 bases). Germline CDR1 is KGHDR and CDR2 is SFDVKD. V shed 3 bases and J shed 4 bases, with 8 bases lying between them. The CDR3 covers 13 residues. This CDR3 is CATSDDRSYGYTF. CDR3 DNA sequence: TGTGCCACCAGTGATGACAGGTCCTATGGCTACACCTTC.

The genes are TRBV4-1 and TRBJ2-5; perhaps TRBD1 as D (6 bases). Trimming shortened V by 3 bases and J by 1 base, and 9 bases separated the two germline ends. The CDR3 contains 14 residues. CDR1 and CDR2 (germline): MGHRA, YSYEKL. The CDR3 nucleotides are TGCGCCAGCAGCCATCAGGGGCCCCAAGAGACCCAGTACTTC. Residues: CASSHQGPQETQYF.

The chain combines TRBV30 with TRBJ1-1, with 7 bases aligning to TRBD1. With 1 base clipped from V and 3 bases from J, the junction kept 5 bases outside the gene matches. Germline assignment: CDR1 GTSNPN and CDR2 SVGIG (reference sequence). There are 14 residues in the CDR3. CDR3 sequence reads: CAWSGTGFYTEAFF. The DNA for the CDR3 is TGTGCCTGGAGTGGGACAGGTTTCTACACTGAAGCTTTCTTT.

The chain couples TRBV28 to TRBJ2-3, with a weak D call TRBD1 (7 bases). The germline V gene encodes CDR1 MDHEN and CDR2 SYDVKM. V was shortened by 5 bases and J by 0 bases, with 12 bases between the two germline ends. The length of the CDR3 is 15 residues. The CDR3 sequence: CASSKTGRSTDTQYF. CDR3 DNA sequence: TGTGCCAGCAGTAAGACAGGGAGGAGCACAGATACGCAGTATTTT.

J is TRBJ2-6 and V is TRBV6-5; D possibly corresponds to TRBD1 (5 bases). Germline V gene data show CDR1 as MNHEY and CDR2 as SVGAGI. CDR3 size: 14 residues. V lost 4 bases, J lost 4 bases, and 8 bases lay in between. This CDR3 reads CASSSGFGANVLTF. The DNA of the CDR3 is TGTGCCAGCAGTTCAGGGTTCGGGGCCAACGTCCTGACTTTC.

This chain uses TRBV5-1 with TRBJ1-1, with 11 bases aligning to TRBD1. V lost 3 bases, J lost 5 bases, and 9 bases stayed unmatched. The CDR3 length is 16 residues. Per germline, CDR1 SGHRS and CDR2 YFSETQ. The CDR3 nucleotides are TGCGCCAGCAGCTCCGGGACAGGGGGTTTGAGAACTGAAGCTTTCTTT. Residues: CASSSGTGGLRTEAFF. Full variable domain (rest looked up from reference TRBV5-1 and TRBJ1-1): KAGVTQTPRYLIKTRGQQVTLSCSPISGHRSVSWYQQTPGQGLQFLFEYFSETQRNKGNFPGRFSGRQFSNSRSEMNVSTLELGDSALYLCASSSGTGGLRTEAFFGQGTRLTVV.

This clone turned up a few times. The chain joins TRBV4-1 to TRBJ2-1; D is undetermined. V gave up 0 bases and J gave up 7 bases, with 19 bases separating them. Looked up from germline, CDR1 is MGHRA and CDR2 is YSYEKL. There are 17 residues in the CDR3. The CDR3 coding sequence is TGCGCCAGCAGCCAAGAGGCGGCAGCCGTGAGTATTAATGAGCAGTTCTTC. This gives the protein CASSQEAAAVSINEQFF.

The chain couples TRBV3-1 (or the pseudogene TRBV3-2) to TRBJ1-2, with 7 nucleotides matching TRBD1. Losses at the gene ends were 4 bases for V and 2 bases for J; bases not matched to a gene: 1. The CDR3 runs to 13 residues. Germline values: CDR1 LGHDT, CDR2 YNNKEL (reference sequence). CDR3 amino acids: CASSLGQNYGYTF. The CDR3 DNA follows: TGTGCCAGCAGCCTGGGACAGAACTATGGCTACACCTTC.

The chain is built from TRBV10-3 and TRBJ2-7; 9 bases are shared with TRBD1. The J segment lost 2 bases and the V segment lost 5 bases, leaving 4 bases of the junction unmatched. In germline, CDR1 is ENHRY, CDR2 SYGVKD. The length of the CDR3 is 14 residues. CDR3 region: CAISSGTGTYEQYF. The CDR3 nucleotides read TGTGCCATCAGTTCCGGGACAGGGACCTACGAGCAGTACTTC.

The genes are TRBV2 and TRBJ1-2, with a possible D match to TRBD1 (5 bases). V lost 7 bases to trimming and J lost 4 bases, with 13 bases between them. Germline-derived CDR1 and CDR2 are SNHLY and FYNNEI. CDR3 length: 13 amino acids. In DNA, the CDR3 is TGTGCCAGCACCCCGAGGACATCCTATGGCTACACCTTC. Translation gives CASTPRTSYGYTF.

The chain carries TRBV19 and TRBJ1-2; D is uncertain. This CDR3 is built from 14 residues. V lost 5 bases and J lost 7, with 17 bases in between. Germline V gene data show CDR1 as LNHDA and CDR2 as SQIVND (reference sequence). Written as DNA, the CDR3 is TGTGCCAGTAGTCCCGGACGGGGAGGCGTTGGCTACACCTTC. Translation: CASSPGRGGVGYTF.

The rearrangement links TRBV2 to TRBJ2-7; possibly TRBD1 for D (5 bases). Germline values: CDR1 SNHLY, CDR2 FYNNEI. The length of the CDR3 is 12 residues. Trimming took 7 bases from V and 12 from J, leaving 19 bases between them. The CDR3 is CASTPRSNQGYF. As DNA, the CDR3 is TGTGCCAGCACCCCCAGGTCGAACCAGGGGTACTTC. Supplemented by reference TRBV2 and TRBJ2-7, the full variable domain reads EPEVTQTPSHQVTQMGQEVILRCVPISNHLYFYWYRQILGQKVEFLVSFYNNEISEKSEIFDDQFSVERPDGSNFTLKIRSTKLEDSAMYFCASTPRSNQGYFGPGTRLTVT.

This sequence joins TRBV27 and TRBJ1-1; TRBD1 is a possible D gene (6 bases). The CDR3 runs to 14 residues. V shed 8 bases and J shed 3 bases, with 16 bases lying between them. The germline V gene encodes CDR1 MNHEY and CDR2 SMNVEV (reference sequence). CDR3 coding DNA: TGTGCCAGCCATCGGTACAGGGTGGACACTGAAGCTTTCTTT. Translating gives CASHRYRVDTEAFF.